The source of this TCR beta chain is a study of cytomegalovirus exposure and HLA in healthy donors. Study at large: Falling in the Caucasian-associated ancestry cluster were 81% of 398 genotyped donors.

General observations from the study: Follow-up analysis found HLA locus-dependent TCR association rates, highest for DRB1 and lowest for HLA-C.

Comments on this clone: Antigen unknown.

The J segment lost 9 bases and the V segment lost 4 bases, leaving 11 bases of the junction unmatched. Germline CDR1 MRHNA, CDR2 SNTAGT. The CDR3 contains 17 residues. Primers included in the PCR were 60 Vbeta and 13 Jbeta primers. Sequencing was performed with immunoSEQ multiplex PCR; in TCRdb, only in-frame clones are kept and a portion is missing. This repertoire shows some 140,000 clones, roughly 83% found once; its top ten account for about 3.1%. Material for sequencing was PBMCs. The source is a female donor in good health and CMV-seronegative. The V and J genes are TRBV6-4 and TRBJ2-1; TRBD2 matches 14 bases. CDR3 in amino acids: CASSARLAGGPPGEQFF. CDR3 bases: TGTGCCAGCAGTGCACGACTAGCGGGAGGGCCCCCGGGTGAGCAGTTCTTC.